A selection of T cell receptor beta chains follows, all from one sample in a study of a mutant IDH1 vaccine in newly diagnosed glioma. The data were produced by immunoSEQ multiplex PCR, yet TCRdb's version contains in-frame clones alone and is incomplete. This repertoire shows about 92,000 clones, about 80% found once; its top ten account for roughly 6.9%. The sequences come from PBMCs, collected from a glioma patient treated with radiotherapy, temozolomide or both. These receptors all stem from a man aged 35 to 55 with glioma. The conserved cysteine and the conserved F or W are not part of the CDR3 here.

v_call cdr3_aa
TRBV5-3 ARSKLRGGVYTDTQY
TRBV30 AWRGRENYGYT
TRBV19 ASSIGGGSSEAF
TRBV7-2 ASSWGQGAGEQF
TRBV6-4 ASSTFPATSGGADTGELF
TRBV19 ASSVTGWESYEQY
TRBV5-4 ASSPGRKETQY
TRBV6-6 ASRAEGPYEQY
TRBV18 ASSRDRDYEQY
TRBV19 ASSLSNYGYT
TRBV27 ASSPRGWSGELF
TRBV19 ASIGDRGVITLSSYNSPLH
TRBV6-5 ASSTGGTEAF
TRBV11-2 ASSFSGGFSYEQY
TRBV18 ASSPGSGYSNQPQH
TRBV11-2 ASSLRGGTSPMGGELF
TRBV5-1 ASSRQPPGQGPYEQY
TRBV30 ACRPGLAGGEGETQY
TRBV6-6 ASSTGTVTNYGYT
TRBV25-1 ASSAGQLAKNIQY
TRBV2 ASSWTGNYGYT
TRBV27 ASRKAGVISGANVLT